This T cell receptor beta chain stems from a study of T cell responses to AZD1222 COVID-19 vaccine. Overall study results and limits: Increased Spike-specific TCR breadth and depth were observed after two AZD1222 doses.

The CDR3 spans 17 residues. V trimming: 4 bases; J trimming: 6 bases; junction bases outside the gene matches: 14. Per germline, CDR1 SGHAT and CDR2 FQNNGV. On this clone itself: What it recognizes is unknown.

Generated by immunoSEQ multiplex PCR, the TCRdb table keeps only in-frame clones and is missing some. The data contain some 110,000 clones, 75% to 90% of them singletons. The J gene is TRBJ2-1, the V gene TRBV11-2, with 8 bases aligning to TRBD2. The sample in question was peripheral blood, obtained 28 days after the second AZD1222 dose. The receptor's source is an adult who received the AZD1222 COVID-19 vaccine. The CDR3 sequence is CASSSTSSGGLINEQFF. The DNA for the CDR3 is TGTGCCAGCAGCTCCACCTCAAGCGGGGGCCTGATCAATGAGCAGTTCTTC.